The 2 T cell receptor beta chains below were found in one sample sequenced in a study of shared clonotypes between healthy human individuals (dated by TCRdb to 2020 to 2021). CD8 naive samples were obtained by positive selection for CCR7 among CD45RO-negative cells, yielding a CD45RA+CCR7+ population from which TemRA cells were excluded. To prepare the library, the immunoSEQ multiplex PCR assay was applied. Imported from immuneACCESS, the table was reduced by TCRdb to in-frame sequences with V and J called. These copies leave out some clones; in studies compared against another copy, an unresolved V gene accounts for under half, and the cause of the remainder is not known. The sample profile shows some 2 million clones; roughly 94% of them were found once. 1.1% of the sample belongs to the ten largest clones. Specimen: naive CD8+ T cells sorted from blood. Sample cell subset or site, as interpreted from the label and publication: CD45RA+CCR7+. These receptors came from a man aged 18 to 30 in good health.

The V call is TRBV27, the J call TRBJ1-6, with D unclear. Germline CDR1 MNHEY, CDR2 SMNVEV (reference sequence). The CDR3 sequence is 16 residues long. Trimming pared 6 bases from V and 0 bases from J, leaving 12 bases between. The CDR3 coding sequence is TGTGCCAGCAGCGATTCCGGGTCCTCCTATAATTCACCCCTCCACTTT. Translated: CASSDSGSSYNSPLHF.

Concerning this clone: This sample also contains other DNA sequences that code for the same CDR3. The chain recombines TRBV6-5 with TRBJ1-3; 8 bases line up with TRBD1. The germline V gene encodes CDR1 MNHEY and CDR2 SVGAGI. This CDR3 has 14 amino acids. V shed 2 bases, J shed 3 bases, and the junction held 0 bases outside the gene matches. The CDR3: CASSYGQGGNTIYF. Here the CDR3 DNA reads TGTGCCAGCAGTTACGGACAGGGTGGAAACACCATATATTTT.